The 14 T cell receptor beta chains below come from one sample, sequenced in a study of regulatory T cells in long-lasting Graves disease. Time point meaning: newly diagnosed GD, antithyroid drugs for less than 3 months. PBMC RNA was the source of the TCR library. The authors built TCR beta libraries using iRepertoire HTBI primers and Arm-PCR of CDR3 regions. TCRdb recomputed calls from the multiplex PCR reads with MiXCR, one row per CDR3 protein. The sample carries a few hundred thousand distinct CDR3 sequences, approximately 12% recorded once. These records were also assigned to another study, of T cells in Graves' hyperthyroidism and ophthalmopathy.

This material consisted of peripheral blood mononuclear cells (PBMCs), taken at new diagnosis, from a patient treated with antithyroid drugs. The receptors come from a woman between 18 and 29 years old with Graves disease.

This clonotype turned up a few times. This chain connects TRBV19 to TRBJ2-2, with D possibly TRBD1 on 6 matching bases. The CDR3 consists of 17 residues. Between the trimmed V and J ends, which lost 7 bases and 2 bases, there was a span of 20 bases. Germline V gives CDR1 LNHDA, CDR2 SQIVND (reference sequence). CDR3 in DNA: TGTGCCAGTAAATCGCTGGTGGGCAGGGGAAACACCGGGGAGCTGTTTTTT. Translating it yields CASKSLVGRGNTGELFF.

Remarks on this clonotype: A far larger clone differs by one base, so this is likely a read error. The chain carries TRBV6-8 and TRBJ2-1, with unresolved D. The J call may be incorrect, as the DNA end agrees better with TRBJ2-5. Germline V lookup: CDR1 MNHGY, CDR2 SAAAGT. The CDR3 is made up of 13 amino acids. CDR3 sequence reads: CVSSWSEEETQYF. As DNA, the CDR3 is TGTGTCAGCAGTTGGTCTGAGGAAGAGACCCAGTACTTC.

The chain carries TRBV7-3 and TRBJ2-1; 14 bases align to TRBD2. The V gene end was trimmed by 4 bases and the J gene end by 10 bases; junction bases not matched to a gene: 12. Germline values: CDR1 SGHTA, CDR2 FQGTGA. The CDR3 totals 17 residues. The CDR3 here is CASSSAGGTSGGIEQFF. DNA of the CDR3: TGTGCCAGCAGCTCCGCCGGAGGGACTAGCGGGGGAATCGAGCAGTTCTTC.

This clonotype was recorded many times. This chain uses TRBV5-4 with TRBJ2-1; D perhaps matches TRBD2 (6 bases). Trimming cost V 2 bases and J 10 bases, with 7 bases left between them. This CDR3 has 11 residues. Germline assignment: CDR1 SGHNT and CDR2 YYREEE (reference sequence). In nucleotides, the CDR3 is TGTGCCAGCAGCTTAGGACTAGAGCAGTTCTTC. Encoded protein: CASSLGLEQFF. Complete variable domain (other parts from reference TRBV5-4 and TRBJ2-1): ETGVTQSPTHLIKTRGQQVTLRCSSQSGHNTVSWYQQALGQGPQFIFQYYREEENGRGNFPPRFSGLQFPNYSSELNVNALELDDSALYLCASSLGLEQFFGPGTRLTVL.

Ten or more counts support this clonotype. The genes are TRBV7-3 and TRBJ2-2; D is unclear. V dropped 5 bases and J dropped 7 bases, with 11 bases sitting between them. The CDR3 loop spans 13 amino acids. CDR1 and CDR2 from the germline V gene are SGHTA and FQGTGA. The CDR3 spells CASSRRSDGELFF. CDR3 in DNA: TGTGCCAGCAGCCGCCGGTCGGACGGGGAGCTGTTTTTT. Complete variable domain (other parts from reference TRBV7-3 and TRBJ2-2): GAGVSQTPSNKVTEKGKYVELRCDPISGHTALYWYRQSLGQGPEFLIYFQGTGAADDSGLPNDRFFAVRPEGSVSTLKIQRTERGDSAVYLCASSRRSDGELFFGEGSRLTVL.

This clonotype was observed a handful of times. V usage is TRBV12-3 or TRBV12-4 and J usage is TRBJ2-5, with D possibly being TRBD2 (7 bases). The CDR3 loop spans 16 amino acids. The V end lost 3 bases, the J end lost 5 bases, and 19 bases lay between the germline ends. The CDR3 loop is CASSFRGGTQWETQYF. CDR3 DNA sequence: TGTGCCAGCAGTTTTAGGGGGGGGACTCAATGGGAGACCCAGTACTTC.

Comment on this clonotype: A much larger clone differs by one base, so this may be a read error. The genes are TRBV12-3 or TRBV12-4 and TRBJ1-4; D is perhaps TRBD1 (5 bases). The CDR3 extends over 13 amino acids. The CDR3, as DNA: TGTGGCAGCAGCTCCAGGGTTCCGGAAAAACTGTTTTTT. It is translated as CGSSSRVPEKLFF.

The chain joins TRBV27 to TRBJ2-1; D is unclear. Between the trimmed V and J ends, which lost 0 bases and 3 bases, there was a span of 12 bases. The V gene's germline CDR1 is MNHEY and CDR2 SMNVEV (reference sequence). The CDR3 runs 16 residues. CDR3 in DNA: TGTGCCAGCAGTTTATCGGTAGCCCGATACTACAATGAGCAGTTCTTC. Its translation is CASSLSVARYYNEQFF.

The sample holds many counts of this clonotype. The chain recombines TRBV15 with TRBJ2-1, with 15 bases lining up with TRBD2. Germline loops: CDR1 LNHNV, CDR2 YYDKDF (reference sequence). The CDR3 extends over 18 amino acids. Unmatched junction bases numbered 4, after V lost 1 base and J lost 3 bases. The CDR3 is CATSRGTSGRAVYNEQFF. In nucleotides, the CDR3 is TGTGCCACCAGCAGAGGGACTAGCGGGAGGGCCGTCTACAATGAGCAGTTCTTC.

The V gene is TRBV30, the J gene TRBJ1-5, with D unclear. V shed 2 bases and J shed 5 bases, with 10 bases lying between them. This CDR3 is 13 amino acids long. Germline CDR1 reads GTSNPN; CDR2 reads SVGIG (reference sequence). CDR3 coding DNA: TGTGCCTGGAGTAGACACAGCGATCAGCCCCAGCATTTT. Translation: CAWSRHSDQPQHF.

This clonotype was seen ten or more times. V and J are TRBV2 and TRBJ2-1; TRBD2 matches at 8 bases. The CDR3 has 15 amino acids. Germline V CDR1 and CDR2: SNHLY, FYNNEI. V lost 3 bases and J lost 8; bases outside the gene matches: 9. CDR3 sequence reads: CASSDAGGNWHEQFF. In nucleotides, the CDR3 is TGTGCCAGCAGTGATGCGGGGGGCAATTGGCATGAGCAGTTCTTC.

This clonotype showed up just a few times. The rearrangement links TRBV9 to TRBJ1-1; D gene ambiguous. Germline lookup yields CDR1 SGDLS and CDR2 YYNGEE. Trimming left V 1 base short and J 0 bases short, with 7 bases between. The CDR3 totals 14 residues. For the CDR3, the DNA is TGTGCCAGCAGCGTACAGGCCCTGAACACTGAAGCTTTCTTT. It is translated as CASSVQALNTEAFF.

The sample holds many counts of this clonotype. This rearrangement joins TRBV2 to TRBJ1-6; D uncertain. CDR3 length: 11 amino acids. With 8 bases removed from V and 7 bases from J, the gap between germline ends came to 6 bases. Per germline, CDR1 SNHLY and CDR2 FYNNEI. In DNA form, the CDR3 reads TGTGCCAGCCGAACCAATTCACCCCTCCACTTT. Its translation: CASRTNSPLHF.

This clonotype was recorded at least ten times. The chain employs TRBV11-2 and TRBJ2-7; 8 bases fit TRBD1. Trimming removed 5 bases from V and 0 bases from J; junction bases left unmatched: 3. The CDR3 totals 14 residues. Germline loops: CDR1 SGHAT, CDR2 FQNNGV. In DNA, the CDR3 is TGTGCCAGCAGCCCGGACAGGGCCTCCTACGAGCAGTACTTC. Its protein product is CASSPDRASYEQYF.